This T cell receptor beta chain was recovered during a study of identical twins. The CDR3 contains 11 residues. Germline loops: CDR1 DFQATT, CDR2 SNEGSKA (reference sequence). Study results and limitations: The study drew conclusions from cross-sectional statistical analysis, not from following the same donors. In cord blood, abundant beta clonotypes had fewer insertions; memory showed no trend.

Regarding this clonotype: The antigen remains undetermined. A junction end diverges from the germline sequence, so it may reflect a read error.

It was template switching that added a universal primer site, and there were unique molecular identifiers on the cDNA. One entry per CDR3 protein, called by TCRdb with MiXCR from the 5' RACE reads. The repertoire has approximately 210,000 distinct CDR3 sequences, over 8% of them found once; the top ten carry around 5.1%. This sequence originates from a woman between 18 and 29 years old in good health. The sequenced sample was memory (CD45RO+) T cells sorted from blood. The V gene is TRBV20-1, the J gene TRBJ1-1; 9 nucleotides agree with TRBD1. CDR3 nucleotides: TGCAGTGCTAGAACTAGGACAGGGGAAATGTTT. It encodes CSARTRTGEMF.